The clone carrying this T cell receptor beta chain was found once. Its antigen is still unknown. These data belong to a study of cytomegalovirus exposure and HLA in healthy donors. Study context: Early on, a data release was issued that held roughly 80 million unique TCRs from HLA-typed donors. The study, taken as a whole, reports: Follow-up analysis later connected one missense variant in DCLRE1C with trimming of TCR beta V- and J-genes.

The germline CDR1 and CDR2 sequences are SNHLY and FYNNEI. Between the trimmed V and J ends, which lost 9 bases and 5 bases, there was a span of 16 bases. This CDR3 contains 13 residues. PCR employed 60 Vbeta and 13 Jbeta primers. TCRdb's copy holds only in-frame clones and misses some; the assay was immunoSEQ multiplex PCR. The sample lists 130,000 to 150,000 clones; 55% to 85% were seen once. The clonotype comes from a man aged 40-49 years in good health and CMV-seronegative. The V gene is TRBV2, the J gene TRBJ1-1; possible D gene TRBD1, 6 bases. The material sequenced was PBMCs. CDR3 amino acids: CARGGASGTEAFF. The CDR3 DNA is TGTGCCAGAGGGGGGGCCTCGGGAACTGAAGCTTTCTTT.